Below are 8 T cell receptor beta chains sequenced from a single sample in a study of vaccination effects on CD4 cells after COVID-19. Profiling relied on immunoSEQ multiplex PCR, and the TCRdb table lists in-frame clones only, not all of them. The sample records 12,000 to 15,000 clones, about three quarters being singletons. Antigen-specific CD4+ T cell clonotypes were called by their expansion after viral peptide-pool culture in ViraFEST. Researchers isolated CD4+ T cells once ten to eleven days of culture had elapsed. PCR-confirmed SARS-CoV-2 infection occurred in the person between March and December 2020. Subjects were given two BNT162b2 or mRNA-1273 vaccine doses. These receptors lack a known antigen. The sequencing used CD4+ T cells from PBMCs cultured with HCoV-NL63 spike peptides, collected after COVID-19 vaccination. Every receptor here comes from a human donor who had a prior SARS-CoV-2 infection.

The rearrangement joins TRBV6-2 or TRBV6-3 to TRBJ1-3; TRBD1 agrees at 8 bases. The V gene end was trimmed by 4 bases and the J gene end by 0 bases; junction bases not matched to a gene: 2. CDR1 and CDR2 (germline): MNHEY, SVGEGT. This CDR3 spans 15 amino acids. CDR3 residues: CASSWGTGSGNTIYF. The CDR3 nucleotides read TGTGCCAGCAGTTGGGGGACAGGCTCTGGAAACACCATATATTTT.

The chain combines TRBV14 with TRBJ1-6, with D perhaps TRBD1 (6 bases). Trimming removed 2 bases at V and 10 bases at J, with 15 bases between. Per the germline V gene, CDR1 is SGHDN and CDR2 is FVKESK. This CDR3 comprises 15 residues. The DNA for the CDR3 is TGTGCCAGCAGCCAACAGGGGAGGGACGGATCACCCCTCCACTTT. As protein: CASSQQGRDGSPLHF.

The rearrangement links TRBV6-6 to TRBJ1-1, with a possible D match to TRBD1 (5 bases). The CDR3 consists of 13 residues. The germline CDR1 and CDR2 sequences are MNHNY and SVGAGI (reference sequence). V lost 3 bases, J lost 6 bases, and 11 bases lay in between. This CDR3 reads CASSYEGRAEAFF. DNA for the CDR3: TGTGCCAGCAGTTATGAGGGGAGGGCTGAAGCTTTCTTT.

In this sample, this clone turned up a few times. This chain joins TRBV6-5 and TRBJ2-7, with D unresolved. The CDR3 is 12 residues long. In germline, CDR1 is MNHEY, CDR2 SVGAGI. Trimming cost V 5 bases and J 5 bases, with 10 bases left between them. The chain's CDR3 is CASSRIPNEQYF. CDR3 in DNA: TGTGCCAGCAGTCGCATTCCGAACGAGCAGTACTTC.

The V call is TRBV5-1, the J call TRBJ2-5; 12 bases are a match to TRBD1. The CDR3 is 17 amino acids. V lost 4 bases to trimming and J lost 5 bases; unmatched junction nucleotides: 12. From germline, CDR1 is SGHRS and CDR2 YFSETQ. DNA of the CDR3: TGCGCCAGCAGCCTCCCCTCCGGGACAGGGGGCGGGGAGACCCAGTACTTC. Translation: CASSLPSGTGGGETQYF.

This clone was detected a few times. The gene calls are TRBV28 and TRBJ2-3; 10 bases map to TRBD2. Germline V gene data show CDR1 as MDHEN and CDR2 as SYDVKM. The length of the CDR3 is 15 residues. V trimming: 2 bases; J trimming: 2 bases; junction bases outside the gene matches: 1. The CDR3, as DNA: TGTGCCAGCAGTTTAAGCGGGAGGGCCACAGATACGCAGTATTTT. Translating gives CASSLSGRATDTQYF.

The chain combines TRBV25-1 with TRBJ2-1; 8 nucleotides align to TRBD2. This CDR3 is 14 amino acids long. Germline values: CDR1 MGHDK, CDR2 SYGVNS. Trimming at V came to 5 bases and at J to 12 bases, leaving 12 bases not matched to a gene. Here the CDR3 DNA reads TGTGCCAGCAGTTATCCCGGGACGGGAGGGCCGCAGTTCTTC. Translated: CASSYPGTGGPQFF.

The V call is TRBV5-1, the J call TRBJ1-2; 11 bases match TRBD1. Germline-derived CDR1 and CDR2 are SGHRS and YFSETQ. The CDR3 has 15 residues. V lost 4 bases to trimming and J lost 1 base; unmatched junction nucleotides: 3. The CDR3 protein is CASSPGQGVNYGYTF. For the CDR3, the DNA is TGCGCCAGCAGCCCGGGACAGGGGGTTAACTATGGCTACACCTTC.